Below are 4 T cell receptor beta chains sequenced from a single sample in a study of CD8 T cells in ankylosing spondylitis. In TCRdb, the 5' RACE reads were re-called with MiXCR into one record per CDR3 protein. In the table there are approximately 42,000 distinct CDR3 sequences, approximately 9.9% of which are singletons. Material: blood, either unsorted or a sorted T cell fraction (not recorded which). These receptors were obtained from a male donor with ankylosing spondylitis or in good health (not recorded which).

This clonotype was recorded at least ten times. The CDR3 coding sequence is TGCGCCAGCAGCCAAGGTTACGAGCAGTTCTTC. Its protein product is CASSQGYEQFF. This chain links TRBV4-1 with TRBJ2-1; D uncertain. This CDR3 is built from 11 residues. Deletions cut 1 base from V and 10 bases from J, with 5 bases between. Germline loops: CDR1 MGHRA, CDR2 YSYEKL.

The chain couples TRBV10-3 to TRBJ1-4, with D possibly TRBD1 on 5 matching bases. CDR3 length: 14 amino acids. CDR1 and CDR2 from the germline V gene are ENHRY and SYGVKD. Trimming took 0 bases from V and 4 from J, leaving 6 bases between them. The CDR3 spells CAISESRGNEKLFF. CDR3 sequence (DNA): TGTGCCATCAGTGAGTCGAGGGGTAATGAAAAACTGTTTTTT.

This clonotype occurred many times. CDR3 in amino acids: CASSWDNYGYTF. The CDR3 DNA is TGCGCCAGCAGCTGGGACAACTATGGCTACACCTTC. V gene TRBV5-1 combines with J gene TRBJ1-2; maybe TRBD1 (5 bases). Trimming left V 3 bases short and J 2 bases short, with 5 bases between. Germline assignment: CDR1 SGHRS and CDR2 YFSETQ. CDR3 length: 12 residues.

This sequence joins TRBV19 and TRBJ2-7; D possibly uses TRBD1 or TRBD2 (5 bases each). Between the trimmed V and J ends, which lost 4 bases and 4 bases, there was a span of 17 bases. Germline assignment: CDR1 LNHDA and CDR2 SQIVND (reference sequence). CDR3 length equals 15 residues. The CDR3 region is CASSNSRDLVYEQYF. In DNA form, the CDR3 reads TGTGCCAGTAGTAATTCCCGGGACCTTGTGTACGAGCAGTACTTC. The entire variable domain, with the rest obtained from reference TRBV19 and TRBJ2-7, is as follows: DGGITQSPKYLFRKEGQNVTLSCEQNLNHDAMYWYRQDPGQGLRLIYYSQIVNDFQKGDIAEGYSVSREKKESFPLTVTSAQKNPTAFYLCASSNSRDLVYEQYFGPGTRLTVT.